In this sample, the clone carrying this TCR beta chain turned up many times. What it recognizes is unknown. The data are from a study of CD8 T cells in ankylosing spondylitis. TCRdb recomputed calls from the 5' RACE reads with MiXCR, one row per CDR3 protein. Here the sample spans 100,000 to 150,000 distinct CDR3 sequences, 7% being singletons. Overall study findings and caveats: Before this, some motif variants had been reported in reactive arthritis synovial fluid and blood. Seemingly distinctive of ankylosing spondylitis blood was a TCR beta motif formed by eight highly homologous variants.

Germline CDR1 and CDR2: LGHDT and YNNKEL (reference sequence). This CDR3 is 14 amino acids long. Trimming removed 0 bases from V and 8 bases from J, with 11 bases in between. The chain uses TRBV3-1 and TRBJ2-1; weak D call: TRBD2 (5 bases). Sequencing input: blood, either unsorted or a sorted T cell fraction (not recorded which). The sequence was collected from a male donor with ankylosing spondylitis or in good health (not recorded which). For the CDR3, the DNA is TGTGCCAGCAGCCAAGATCGCCTAGCCGATGAGCAGTTCTTC. Its protein product is CASSQDRLADEQFF.